This passage covers 10 T cell receptor beta chains from one sample sequenced in a study of T-cell memory formation after mild COVID-19. Using its own MiXCR run on the 5' RACE reads, TCRdb lists one record per CDR3 protein. The repertoire holds some 250,000 distinct CDR3 sequences, with about a sixth as singletons. Sequencing used PBMCs or a T cell subset sorted from them (not recorded which). The receptors were gathered from a man aged 18-30 years who had mild COVID-19 (a few samples of this study predate the infection). Cell type and time point are not known.

The sample holds many counts of this clonotype. For the CDR3, the DNA is TGTGCCAGCAGCTCCGGCTTTAGCGTCGAGACCCAGTACTTC. It codes for CASSSGFSVETQYF. J is TRBJ2-5 and V is TRBV7-2; D perhaps matches TRBD2 (5 bases). Per germline, CDR1 SGHTA and CDR2 FQGNSA. This CDR3 is built from 14 residues. The germline V and J ends were trimmed by 4 bases and 5 bases, with 14 bases remaining between them.

This clonotype was seen ten or more times. The V and J genes are TRBV5-1 and TRBJ2-5; 7 positions match TRBD1. Germline V gives CDR1 SGHRS, CDR2 YFSETQ. The CDR3 is made up of 14 amino acids. V was pared by 1 base and J by 1 base, with 1 base of the junction left unmatched. CDR3 residues: CASSLWTGQETQYF. The CDR3 nucleotides are TGCGCCAGCAGCTTGTGGACAGGCCAAGAGACCCAGTACTTC.

The rearrangement joins TRBV6-2 or TRBV6-3 to TRBJ2-7, with D unresolved. The CDR3 runs to 16 residues. CDR1 MNHEY and CDR2 SVGEGT come from the germline V gene. V lost 7 bases and J 0 bases, leaving 19 bases between the germline ends. The CDR3 reads CASISPGVGRSYEQYF. CDR3 nucleotide sequence: TGTGCCAGCATCTCTCCTGGGGTGGGCCGCTCCTACGAGCAGTACTTC.

There are a few counts of this clonotype. The rearrangement uses TRBV7-2 and TRBJ2-3; 8 bases align to TRBD2. There are 16 residues in the CDR3. J lost 1 base, V lost 7 bases, and 10 bases had no gene match. Germline V gene lookup returns CDR1 SGHTA and CDR2 FQGNSA. The CDR3 region has the DNA TGTGCCAGCACCAGACTTGCGGGGGGCCGCACAGATACGCAGTATTTT. It yields the protein CASTRLAGGRTDTQYF.

This clonotype came up once. The V and J genes are TRBV7-8 and TRBJ2-1, with a weak D call TRBD1 (5 bases). V shed 5 bases and J shed 6 bases, with 14 bases lying between them. Germline V gives CDR1 SGHVS, CDR2 FQNEAQ. The CDR3 length is 14 residues. The CDR3, as DNA: TGTGCCAGCAGCCCAGCTACTGGGGCCAATGAGCAGTTCTTC. It codes for CASSPATGANEQFF. Combining the CDR3 with reference TRBV7-8 and TRBJ2-1 gives the whole variable domain GAGVSQSPRYKVAKRGQDVALRCDPISGHVSLFWYQQALGQGPEFLTYFQNEAQLDKSGLPSDRFFAERPEGSVSTLKIQRTQQEDSAVYLCASSPATGANEQFFGPGTRLTVL.

There are a few counts of this clonotype. V gene TRBV5-1 combines with J gene TRBJ2-1, with D perhaps being TRBD1 or TRBD2 (5 bases each). The CDR3 contains 15 residues. V lost 3 bases and J 2 bases, leaving 12 bases between the germline ends. CDR1 SGHRS and CDR2 YFSETQ come from the germline V gene. In nucleotides, the CDR3 is TGCGCCAGCAGCTCCGACAGCGGTACCTACAATGAGCAGTTCTTC. Encoded protein: CASSSDSGTYNEQFF.

This clonotype was seen a handful of times. V is TRBV7-8 and J is TRBJ2-2; the match to TRBD2 covers 13 bases. V was clipped by 5 bases and J by 4 bases; unmatched bases: 4. Germline lookup yields CDR1 SGHVS and CDR2 FQNEAQ. The CDR3 is 16 amino acids. The CDR3: CASSKGLAGFTGELFF. The DNA for the CDR3 is TGTGCCAGCAGCAAGGGACTAGCGGGATTCACCGGGGAGCTGTTTTTT.

This clonotype was counted at least ten times. J is TRBJ2-3 and V is TRBV6-5; tentatively, D is TRBD1 (5 bases). Deletions cut 0 bases from V and 2 bases from J, with 6 bases between. This CDR3 is 14 amino acids long. Germline assignment: CDR1 MNHEY and CDR2 SVGAGI. CDR3 coding DNA: TGTGCCAGCAGTTACTCCAGGGCCACAGATACGCAGTATTTT. Translated, it gives CASSYSRATDTQYF.

The sample holds many counts of this clonotype. The gene calls are TRBV7-3 and TRBJ1-1; unclear D gene. V gave up 1 base and J gave up 3 bases, with 6 bases separating them. The length of the CDR3 is 13 residues. Germline V gene sequence: CDR1 SGHTA, CDR2 FQGTGA. This CDR3 is CASSLIRDTEAFF. CDR3 coding DNA: TGTGCCAGCAGCTTAATACGGGACACTGAAGCTTTCTTT.

This clonotype was observed a handful of times. The chain couples TRBV5-5 to TRBJ1-2; D possibly corresponds to TRBD1 (5 bases). V shed 4 bases and J shed 5 bases, with 18 bases lying between them. There are 15 residues in the CDR3. The V gene's germline CDR1 is SGHKS and CDR2 YYEKEE (reference sequence). This chain's CDR3 is CASSDDTAGVYGYTF. CDR3 in DNA: TGTGCCAGCAGCGACGACACAGCGGGGGTTTATGGCTACACCTTC.